Listed below are T cell receptor beta chains from one sample, sequenced in a study of control samples from healthy donors and cancer patients. Assay: immunoSEQ multiplex PCR; the TCRdb copy retains only in-frame clones and omits some. In the table there are roughly 130,000 clones, under 95% of which are singletons. What was sequenced was blood. All receptors come from a young man in good health. The CDR3 runs from the conserved cysteine through the conserved F or W. The order of the fields is V gene, J gene, CDR3 protein.

V gene: TRBV18
J gene: TRBJ1-1
CDR3 protein: CASSATGTVNTEAFF

V gene: TRBV6-5
J gene: TRBJ1-6
CDR3 protein: CASSRSGLYSPLHF

V gene: TRBV19
J gene: TRBJ2-7
CDR3 protein: CASSRGQGGYEQYF

V gene: TRBV5-1
J gene: TRBJ2-5
CDR3 protein: CASSLQDRGRQETQYF

V gene: TRBV14
J gene: TRBJ2-1
CDR3 protein: CASSQDGTAPGLAVYNEQFF

V gene: TRBV7-9
J gene: TRBJ2-4
CDR3 protein: CASSPTRLYRDRGGIQYF

V gene: TRBV5-1
J gene: TRBJ1-2
CDR3 protein: CASSLEGNYGYTF

V gene: TRBV9
J gene: TRBJ1-1
CDR3 protein: CASSVGQGNTEAFF

V gene: TRBV28
J gene: TRBJ2-7
CDR3 protein: CASSLAGDSYEQYF

V gene: TRBV29-1
J gene: TRBJ1-4
CDR3 protein: CSVEGGGDTNEKLFF

V gene: TRBV6-4
J gene: TRBJ2-2
CDR3 protein: CASSDSGGGNTGELFF

V gene: TRBV7-3
J gene: TRBJ2-2
CDR3 protein: CASSLVGAGELFF

V gene: TRBV12-5
J gene: TRBJ2-7
CDR3 protein: CASVPDTTYEQYF

V gene: TRBV5-4
J gene: TRBJ1-1
CDR3 protein: CASSRYGEAFF

V gene: TRBV6-1
J gene: TRBJ2-1
CDR3 protein: CASSDGTASYNEQFF

V gene: TRBV5-1
J gene: TRBJ2-5
CDR3 protein: CASSSWGRQETQYF

V gene: TRBV7-2
J gene: TRBJ2-3
CDR3 protein: CASSLNRVTDTQYF

V gene: TRBV7-8
J gene: TRBJ2-1
CDR3 protein: CASSLFHIEQFF

V gene: TRBV30
J gene: TRBJ2-5
CDR3 protein: CAWSVRGGTQYF

V gene: TRBV2
J gene: TRBJ2-2
CDR3 protein: CASSWGGTGELFF

V gene: TRBV6-5
J gene: TRBJ1-5
CDR3 protein: CASRGRGGQPQHF

V gene: TRBV30
J gene: TRBJ1-3
CDR3 protein: CAWSVTGNTIYF

V gene: TRBV19
J gene: TRBJ2-1
CDR3 protein: CASTIRGTLNEQFF

V gene: TRBV11-2
J gene: TRBJ1-1
CDR3 protein: CASSPEAGQGPLSRTEAFF

V gene: TRBV3-1/TRBV3-2
J gene: TRBJ1-6
CDR3 protein: CASSQAGPNSPLHF

V gene: TRBV7-2
J gene: TRBJ2-7
CDR3 protein: CASSLGQPVYEQYF

V gene: TRBV2
J gene: TRBJ1-5
CDR3 protein: CASSEGDRGPNQPQHF

V gene: TRBV5-1
J gene: TRBJ1-6
CDR3 protein: CASRTQGAPDSPLHF

V gene: TRBV30
J gene: TRBJ2-3
CDR3 protein: CAWSVLAGVADTQYF

V gene: TRBV27
J gene: TRBJ1-1
CDR3 protein: CASKAGNTEAFF

V gene: TRBV6-6
J gene: TRBJ2-5
CDR3 protein: CASSPSGFQETQYF

V gene: TRBV5-1
J gene: TRBJ1-2
CDR3 protein: CASSLVSGTAHYGYTF

V gene: TRBV4-1
J gene: TRBJ1-1
CDR3 protein: CASSPTGQSNTEAFF

V gene: TRBV18
J gene: TRBJ2-6
CDR3 protein: CASSSSGRSGANVLTF

V gene: TRBV9
J gene: TRBJ1-4
CDR3 protein: CASSARTGSNEKLFF

V gene: TRBV6-1
J gene: TRBJ1-3
CDR3 protein: CASSELGTAGNTIYF

V gene: TRBV2
J gene: TRBJ1-2
CDR3 protein: CARAGTGTNYGYTF

V gene: TRBV5-4
J gene: TRBJ2-2
CDR3 protein: CASSLALQEVTGELFF

V gene: TRBV7-9
J gene: TRBJ1-1
CDR3 protein: CASSRTFRGMNTEAFF

V gene: TRBV5-1
J gene: TRBJ1-2
CDR3 protein: CASSLHRGVFYGYTF

V gene: TRBV7-8
J gene: TRBJ2-2
CDR3 protein: CASSLLGELFF

V gene: TRBV28
J gene: TRBJ2-3
CDR3 protein: CASSSGGSRTDTQYF

V gene: TRBV5-1
J gene: TRBJ1-1
CDR3 protein: CASSLRPVSMNTEAFF

V gene: TRBV27
J gene: TRBJ1-1
CDR3 protein: CASTGQGNTEAFF

V gene: TRBV25-1
J gene: TRBJ1-2
CDR3 protein: CASSGDRGDYGYTF

V gene: TRBV19
J gene: TRBJ1-1
CDR3 protein: CASRRTANTEAFF

V gene: TRBV7-9
J gene: TRBJ1-1
CDR3 protein: CASSLMEDTEAFF

V gene: TRBV5-1
J gene: TRBJ2-1
CDR3 protein: CASSPRTSGTTYNEQFF

V gene: TRBV11-2
J gene: TRBJ2-7
CDR3 protein: CASSLIGKRGPRFYEQYF

V gene: TRBV14
J gene: TRBJ1-2
CDR3 protein: CASSQAYRDGLFWGYTF

V gene: TRBV7-2
J gene: TRBJ1-6
CDR3 protein: CASSLRDSNSPLHF

V gene: TRBV21-1
J gene: TRBJ2-3
CDR3 protein: CASSKVRTSGVMRDTQYF

V gene: TRBV27
J gene: TRBJ2-7
CDR3 protein: CASSPTSGGYSYEQYF

V gene: TRBV5-1
J gene: TRBJ2-3
CDR3 protein: CASSLGGARSDTQYF